A single sample is the source of the 22 T cell receptor beta chains below, sequenced in a study of OX40 agonist ivuxolimab in advanced cancers. Sequencing was performed with immunoSEQ multiplex PCR; in TCRdb, only in-frame clones are kept and a portion is missing. The repertoire holds around 80,000 clones, approximately 84% seen once, with approximately 7% in the top ten. The starting material was CD4+ or CD8+ T cells sorted from blood, obtained in a trial of the OX40 agonist ivuxolimab. Receptors originate from an adult with an advanced solid tumor such as melanoma, head and neck, liver or kidney cancer.

The rearrangement joins TRBV6-5 to TRBJ2-2; 7 nucleotides match TRBD1. CDR1 MNHEY and CDR2 SVGAGI come from the germline V gene. The CDR3 consists of 15 residues. Losses at the gene ends were 6 bases for V and 5 bases for J; bases not matched to a gene: 9. In DNA form, the CDR3 reads TGTGCCAGCAGCCGTGCCGGGACAGAGACCGGGGAGCTGTTTTTT. Translating it yields CASSRAGTETGELFF.

This sequence joins TRBV2 and TRBJ2-5, with a weak D call TRBD1 (6 bases). CDR3 length equals 12 residues. Per germline, CDR1 SNHLY and CDR2 FYNNEI. Trimming cost V 8 bases and J 4 bases, with 11 bases left between them. The CDR3 region has the DNA TGTGCCAGCCTCAGGGGTGCAGAGACCCAGTACTTC. This codes for CASLRGAETQYF.

V gene TRBV25-1 combines with J gene TRBJ1-1, with 9 nucleotides matching TRBD1. Germline V gives CDR1 MGHDK, CDR2 SYGVNS. Losses at the gene ends were 5 bases for V and 0 bases for J; bases not matched to a gene: 13. CDR3 length: 18 residues. CDR3 protein: CASSHDTGGAYMNTEAFF. DNA of the CDR3: TGTGCCAGCAGTCATGACACAGGGGGCGCATATATGAACACTGAAGCTTTCTTT.

This chain joins TRBV6-5 and TRBJ2-7, with D hard to call. V was pared by 3 bases and J by 5 bases, with 11 bases between. The CDR3 is 13 amino acids. Germline V CDR1 and CDR2: MNHEY, SVGAGI. The CDR3 coding sequence is TGTGCCAGCAGTTATACTCTGGATAACGAGCAGTACTTC. Translating gives CASSYTLDNEQYF.

Only a few counts were recorded for this clone. The chain has TRBV21-1 and TRBJ1-3. TRBV21-1 counts as a pseudogene. This CDR3 has 12 amino acids. CDR3 DNA: TGTGCCAGCAGCAAATCTCCGGACACCATATATTTT. This translates into CASSKSPDTIYF.

V usage is TRBV7-3 and J usage is TRBJ1-2; 12 bases are shared with TRBD1. Germline V gene lookup returns CDR1 SGHTA and CDR2 FQGTGA. CDR3 length equals 15 residues. V gave up 3 bases and J gave up 8 bases; unmatched junction bases: 7. CDR3 sequence (DNA): TGTGCCAGCAGCTTGAGGGGACAGGGGGCGGAAGGCTACACCTTC. It codes for CASSLRGQGAEGYTF.

The rearrangement uses TRBV7-6 and TRBJ2-7, with a weak D call TRBD1 (5 bases). V was pared by 5 bases and J by 6 bases, with 11 bases between. Germline V gene lookup returns CDR1 SGHVS and CDR2 FNYEAQ. The CDR3 length is 12 residues. The CDR3 here is CASSEGHSEQYF. CDR3 nucleotides: TGTGCCAGCAGCGAAGGACACTCCGAGCAGTACTTC. Complete variable domain (other parts from reference TRBV7-6 and TRBJ2-7): GAGVSQSPRYKVTKRGQDVALRCDPISGHVSLYWYRQALGQGPEFLTYFNYEAQQDKSGLPNDRFSAERPEGSISTLTIQRTEQRDSAMYRCASSEGHSEQYFGPGTRLTVT.

This clone showed up just once. The chain uses TRBV13 and TRBJ2-7; 8 positions match TRBD1. This CDR3 region has 14 residues. The V gene's germline CDR1 is PRHDT and CDR2 FYEKMQ (reference sequence). The ends lost 5 bases at V and 2 bases at J; junction bases unmatched: 5. In DNA, the CDR3 is TGTGCCAGCAGCCGCTGGGACAGGACCTACGAGCAGTACTTC. Protein: CASSRWDRTYEQYF. Full variable domain (outside the CDR3, taken from reference TRBV13 and TRBJ2-7): AAGVIQSPRHLIKEKRETATLKCYPIPRHDTVYWYQQGPGQDPQFLISFYEKMQSDKGSIPDRFSAQQFSDYHSELNMSSLELGDSALYFCASSRWDRTYEQYFGPGTRLTVT.

This clone was detected once. The chain carries TRBV20-1 and TRBJ1-6; D unclear. The germline gives CDR1 DFQATT, CDR2 SNEGSKA (reference sequence). This CDR3 comprises 10 residues. Trimming stripped 5 bases from V and 10 bases from J, with 6 bases between. In DNA form, the CDR3 reads TGCAGTGCTGGAGGCTCACCCCTCCACTTT. It is translated as CSAGGSPLHF.

There are a few counts of this clone. This chain joins TRBV6-1 and TRBJ2-5; D is ambiguous. Germline values: CDR1 MNHNS, CDR2 SASEGT. Trimming left V 9 bases short and J 4 bases short, with 6 bases between. The CDR3 totals 10 residues. The CDR3 reads CASSVETQYF. In DNA, the CDR3 is TGTGCCAGTTCCGTAGAGACCCAGTACTTC.

The V gene is TRBV7-3, the J gene TRBJ2-3, with 9 bases identical to TRBD1. Germline V gives CDR1 SGHTA, CDR2 FQGTGA. After removal of 5 bases from V and 5 bases from J, the junction contained 5 bases not matched to a gene. The CDR3 extends over 14 amino acids. CDR3 residues: CASSPGQGRDTQYF. Here the CDR3 DNA reads TGTGCCAGCAGCCCTGGACAGGGGAGAGATACGCAGTATTTT.

This clone showed up just once. This chain links TRBV6-5 with TRBJ1-2; no clear D. Germline V CDR1 and CDR2: MNHEY, SVGAGI. The CDR3 consists of 13 residues. The V gene lost 0 bases and the J gene lost 4 bases, with 6 bases spanning the gap. In DNA, the CDR3 is TGTGCCAGCAGTTACTCAGACGGCTATGGCTACACCTTC. Protein product: CASSYSDGYGYTF.

On this clone itself: This sample also contains other DNA sequences that code for the same CDR3. The chain uses TRBV5-4 and TRBJ2-5; a weak D match, TRBD2 (6 bases). The germline V gene encodes CDR1 SGHNT and CDR2 YYREEE (reference sequence). V gave up 4 bases and J gave up 1 base, with 20 bases separating them. This CDR3 spans 17 amino acids. CDR3 residues: CASSAFMMGGPQETQYF. CDR3 bases: TGTGCCAGCAGCGCATTTATGATGGGGGGTCCCCAAGAGACCCAGTACTTC.

The rearrangement links TRBV6-1 to TRBJ1-2; 7 bases fit TRBD1. Germline V lookup: CDR1 MNHNS, CDR2 SASEGT. The CDR3 length is 11 residues. Trimming cost V 11 bases and J 8 bases; bases outside gene matches: 8. The DNA for the CDR3 is TGTGCCGCGGGACAGCGACTCGGCTACACCTTC. It yields the protein CAAGQRLGYTF.

The chain couples TRBV30 to TRBJ1-5, with 9 bases identical to TRBD1. CDR3 length equals 15 residues. Germline CDR1 reads GTSNPN; CDR2 reads SVGIG (reference sequence). Unmatched junction bases numbered 10, after V lost 3 bases and J lost 7 bases. The CDR3 spells CAWSQLGQGEQPQHF. In nucleotides, the CDR3 is TGTGCCTGGAGCCAACTGGGACAGGGAGAACAGCCCCAGCATTTT.

This clone came up a few times. The chain couples TRBV19 to TRBJ2-7; D perhaps matches TRBD2 (6 bases). CDR3 length equals 15 residues. Germline V CDR1 and CDR2: LNHDA, SQIVND (reference sequence). V lost 0 bases and J 0 bases, leaving 9 bases between the germline ends. DNA of the CDR3: TGTGCCAGTAGTATAGATGGGGGGAGCTCCTACGAGCAGTACTTC. Translating it yields CASSIDGGSSYEQYF.

The J gene is TRBJ1-6, the V gene TRBV29-1; D possibly corresponds to TRBD1 (5 bases). The CDR3 consists of 14 residues. The V end was cut by 6 bases, the J end by 7 bases, with 16 bases between. CDR1 SQVTM and CDR2 ANQGSEA come from the germline V gene. CDR3 coding DNA: TGCAGCGTGAGGGGAACGACGGTGAATTCACCCCTCCACTTT. This translates into CSVRGTTVNSPLHF.

The rearrangement links TRBV15 to TRBJ2-3, with 8 positions matching TRBD2. Germline CDR1 is LNHNV and CDR2 is YYDKDF (reference sequence). The CDR3 has 16 residues. V shed 5 bases and J 3 bases; nucleotides not matched to a gene: 10. The CDR3 sequence: CATSRPSGGRTDTQYF. The CDR3 bases are TGTGCCACCAGCCGTCCCTCGGGGGGGCGGACAGATACGCAGTATTTT.

Concerning this clone: The sample holds other DNA sequences that translate to the same CDR3. The chain joins TRBV4-2 to TRBJ2-7; D might be TRBD2 (6 bases). With 0 bases removed from V and 12 bases from J, the gap between germline ends came to 15 bases. This CDR3 has 13 amino acids. Germline V lookup: CDR1 LGHNA, CDR2 YNFKEQ. The CDR3 region has the DNA TGTGCCAGCAGCCAAGATTTGGGTGGGAGGATGTACTTC. It is translated as CASSQDLGGRMYF.

This rearrangement joins TRBV6-5 to TRBJ2-7; D is uncertain. The CDR3 spans 14 residues. The ends were cut back, 2 bases at V and 0 bases at J, with 8 bases in the middle. CDR1 and CDR2 from the germline V gene are MNHEY and SVGAGI. The CDR3 coding sequence is TGTGCCAGCAGTTACGGCGTGGCCTCCTACGAGCAGTACTTC. This codes for CASSYGVASYEQYF.

The gene calls are TRBV19 and TRBJ1-3; tentative D call: TRBD1 (5 bases). The CDR3 is made up of 16 amino acids. V was clipped by 3 bases and J by 0 bases, with 12 bases between them. Looked up from germline, CDR1 is LNHDA and CDR2 is SQIVND (reference sequence). CDR3 coding DNA: TGTGCCAGTAGTATTTGGGACCAAGTCTCTGGAAACACCATATATTTT. Its protein product is CASSIWDQVSGNTIYF.

This clone came up once. The J gene is TRBJ2-3, the V gene TRBV29-1, with D perhaps TRBD1 (5 bases). CDR3 size: 13 residues. Trimming removed 6 bases from V and 6 bases from J, with 16 bases in between. Looked up from germline, CDR1 is SQVTM and CDR2 is ANQGSEA. CDR3 region: CSVQRGSRDTQYF. The DNA for the CDR3 is TGCAGCGTCCAAAGGGGTTCGCGGGATACGCAGTATTTT.